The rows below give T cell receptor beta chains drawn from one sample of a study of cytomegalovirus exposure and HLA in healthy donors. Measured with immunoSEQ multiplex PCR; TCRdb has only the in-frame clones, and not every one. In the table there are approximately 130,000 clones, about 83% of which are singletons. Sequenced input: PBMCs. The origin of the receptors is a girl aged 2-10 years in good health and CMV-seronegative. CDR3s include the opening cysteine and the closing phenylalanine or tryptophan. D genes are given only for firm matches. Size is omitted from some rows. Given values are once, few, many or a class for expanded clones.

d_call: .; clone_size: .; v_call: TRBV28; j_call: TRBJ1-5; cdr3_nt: TGTGCCAGCAGTCCGTTAAATCAGCCCCAGCATTTT; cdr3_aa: CASSPLNQPQHF
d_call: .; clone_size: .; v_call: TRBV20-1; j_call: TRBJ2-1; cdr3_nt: TGCAGTGCTACCGGGTACAATGAGCAGTTCTTC; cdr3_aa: CSATGYNEQFF
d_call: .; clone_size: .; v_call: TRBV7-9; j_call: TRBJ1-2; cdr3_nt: TGTGCCAGCAGCCCCAAGACAGCTCCTAACTATGGCTACACCTTC; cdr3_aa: CASSPKTAPNYGYTF
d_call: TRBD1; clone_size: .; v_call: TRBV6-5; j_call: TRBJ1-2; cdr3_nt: TGTGCCAGCAGCCGGGACAGGGGTTTTGATGGCTACACCTTC; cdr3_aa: CASSRDRGFDGYTF
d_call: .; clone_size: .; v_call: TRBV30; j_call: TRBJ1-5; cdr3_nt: TGTGCCTGGAGGCAGGGCACTTCGAATCAGCCCCAGCATTTT; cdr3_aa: CAWRQGTSNQPQHF
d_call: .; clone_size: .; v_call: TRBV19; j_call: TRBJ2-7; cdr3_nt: TGTGCCAGTAGTATCGTGGCGGCCAGCTCCTACGAGCAGTACTTC; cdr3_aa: CASSIVAASSYEQYF
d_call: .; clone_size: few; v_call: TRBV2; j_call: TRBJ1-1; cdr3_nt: TGTGCCAGCACCAGGGTTATTGAAGCTTTCTTT; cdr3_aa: CASTRVIEAFF
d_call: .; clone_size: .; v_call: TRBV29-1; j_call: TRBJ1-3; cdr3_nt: TGCAGCGTTGGCCCGGACACTGGCTCTGGAAACACCATATATTTT; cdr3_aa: CSVGPDTGSGNTIYF
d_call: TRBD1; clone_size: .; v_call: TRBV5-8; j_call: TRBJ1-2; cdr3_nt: TGTGCCAGCAGGCCCGACAGGGACTATGGCTACACCTTC; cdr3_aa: CASRPDRDYGYTF
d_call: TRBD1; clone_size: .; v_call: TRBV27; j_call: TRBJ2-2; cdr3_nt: TGTGCCAGCAGTCCGTTGGACAGGGACACCGGGGAGCTGTTTTTT; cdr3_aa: CASSPLDRDTGELFF
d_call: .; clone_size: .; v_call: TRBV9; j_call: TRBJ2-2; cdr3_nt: TGTGCCAGCAGCTCCAGGGAATCCGGGGAGCTGTTTTTT; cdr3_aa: CASSSRESGELFF
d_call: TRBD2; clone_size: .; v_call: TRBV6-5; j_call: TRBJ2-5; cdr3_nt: TGTGCCAGCAGGGGAGGGAAAGAGACCCAGTACTTC; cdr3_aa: CASRGGKETQYF
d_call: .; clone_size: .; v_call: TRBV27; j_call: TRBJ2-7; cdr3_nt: TGTGCCAGCAGTTCCGGGATAACCTACGAGCAGTACTTC; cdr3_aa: CASSSGITYEQYF
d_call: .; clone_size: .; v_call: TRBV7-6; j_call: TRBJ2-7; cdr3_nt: TGTGCCAGCAGCTCTCGACAAAGCCCCTACGAGCAGTACTTC; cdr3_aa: CASSSRQSPYEQYF
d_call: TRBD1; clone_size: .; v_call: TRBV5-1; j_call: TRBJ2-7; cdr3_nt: TGCGCCAGCAGCTTGGGAAAGGGGGCTCTAGACGAGCAGTACTTC; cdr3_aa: CASSLGKGALDEQYF
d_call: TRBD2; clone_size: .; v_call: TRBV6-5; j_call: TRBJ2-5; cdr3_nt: TGTGCCAGCGGAGCGGGAGTAGGGAAGACCCAGTACTTC; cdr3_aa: CASGAGVGKTQYF
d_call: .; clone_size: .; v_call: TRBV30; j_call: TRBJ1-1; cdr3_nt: TGTGCCTGGACAGGGGAACGGAACACTGAAGCTTTCTTT; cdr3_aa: CAWTGERNTEAFF
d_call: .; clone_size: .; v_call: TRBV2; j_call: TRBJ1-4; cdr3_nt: TGTGCCAGCACCCCCTACTCCACAGGAGAAAAACTGTTTTTT; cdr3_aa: CASTPYSTGEKLFF
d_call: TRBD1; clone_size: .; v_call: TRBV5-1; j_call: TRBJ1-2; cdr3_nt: TGCGCCAGCAGCAATCGGACAGGGATGGACTATGGCTACACCTTC; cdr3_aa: CASSNRTGMDYGYTF
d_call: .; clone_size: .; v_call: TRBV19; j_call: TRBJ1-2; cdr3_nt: TGTGCCAGTAGAACCCTCGGGGGAGACTATGGCTACACCTTC; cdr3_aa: CASRTLGGDYGYTF
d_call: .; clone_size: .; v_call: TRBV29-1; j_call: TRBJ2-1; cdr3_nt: TGCAGCGTTGAAGGTAGAGTCTCCTACAATGAGCAGTTCTTC; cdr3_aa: CSVEGRVSYNEQFF
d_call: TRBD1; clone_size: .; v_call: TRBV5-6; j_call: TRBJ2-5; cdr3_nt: TGTGCCAGCGGACGTTACAGGGGCCAAGAGACCCAGTACTTC; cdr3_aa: CASGRYRGQETQYF
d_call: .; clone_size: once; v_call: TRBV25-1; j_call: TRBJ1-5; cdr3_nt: TGTGCCAGCAGTGACATGGGGGAGGAGGGGCCCCAGCATTTT; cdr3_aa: CASSDMGEEGPQHF
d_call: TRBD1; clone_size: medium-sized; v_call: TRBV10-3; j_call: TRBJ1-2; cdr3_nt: TGTGCCATCGGACAGGGGATAGTTGGCTACACCTTC; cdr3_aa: CAIGQGIVGYTF
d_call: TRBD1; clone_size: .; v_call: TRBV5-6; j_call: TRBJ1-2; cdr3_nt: TGTGCCAGCAGCTTGGGGGACAGGTCGGTCTATGGCTACACCTTC; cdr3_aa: CASSLGDRSVYGYTF
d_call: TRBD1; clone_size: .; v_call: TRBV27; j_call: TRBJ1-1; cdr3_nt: TGTGCCAGCAGGGGAGCCCGGACAGGGGGCAACACTGAAGCTTTCTTT; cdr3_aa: CASRGARTGGNTEAFF
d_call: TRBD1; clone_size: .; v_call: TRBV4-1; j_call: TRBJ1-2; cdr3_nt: TGCGCCAGCAGCCAAGAACCGGGACAGGGGGCGAGGGGCTACACCTTC; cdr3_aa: CASSQEPGQGARGYTF
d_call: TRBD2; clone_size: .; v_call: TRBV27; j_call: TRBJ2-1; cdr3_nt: TGTGCCAGCAGACAAGGGACTAGCGGGAGAGTCAATGAGCAGTTCTTC; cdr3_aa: CASRQGTSGRVNEQFF
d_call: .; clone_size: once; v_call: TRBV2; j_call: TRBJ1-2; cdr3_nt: TGTGCCAGCAGTGCAGGGCTAAAGAACTATGGCTACACCTTC; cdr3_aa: CASSAGLKNYGYTF
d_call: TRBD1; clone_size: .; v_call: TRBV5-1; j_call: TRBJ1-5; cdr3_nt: TGCGCCAGCAGCCAACAGGGGGGTAGCAATCAGCCCCAGCATTTT; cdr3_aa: CASSQQGGSNQPQHF
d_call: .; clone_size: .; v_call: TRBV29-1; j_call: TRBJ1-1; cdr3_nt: TGCAGCGTTGAGGACAGCGTTAACACTGAAGCTTTCTTT; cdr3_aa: CSVEDSVNTEAFF
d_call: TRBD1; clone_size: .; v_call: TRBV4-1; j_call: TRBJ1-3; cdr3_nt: TGCGCCAGCAGCCAGGTACAGGGGGACACCATATATTTT; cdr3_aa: CASSQVQGDTIYF
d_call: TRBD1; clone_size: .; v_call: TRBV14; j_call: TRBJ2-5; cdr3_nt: TGTGCCAGCAGCCAAGCCCGACTCGACGGGACAGCGAAAGAAGAGACCCAGTACTTC; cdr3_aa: CASSQARLDGTAKEETQYF
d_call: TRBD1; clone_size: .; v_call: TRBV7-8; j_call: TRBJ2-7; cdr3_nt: TGTGCCAGCAGCCAAAGGGGGCGCTCTGAGCAGTACTTC; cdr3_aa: CASSQRGRSEQYF
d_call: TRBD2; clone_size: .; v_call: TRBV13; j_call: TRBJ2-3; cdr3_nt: TGTGCCAGCAGCTCGGAGGGGACTAGCGGGGAGATTAGATACACAGATACGCAGTATTTT; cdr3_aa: CASSSEGTSGEIRYTDTQYF
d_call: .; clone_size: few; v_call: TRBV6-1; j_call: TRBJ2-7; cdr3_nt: TGTGCCAGCAGTGTTTCGCGGGAACGGTACTTC; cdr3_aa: CASSVSRERYF
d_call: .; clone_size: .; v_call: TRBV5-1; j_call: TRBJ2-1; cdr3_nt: TGCGCCAGCAGCTTGGAGCCAGGCCTCTCCTACAATGAGCAGTTCTTC; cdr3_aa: CASSLEPGLSYNEQFF
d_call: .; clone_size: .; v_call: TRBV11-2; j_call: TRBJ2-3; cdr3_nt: TGTGCCAGCAGCCCCGGCACAGATACGCAGTATTTT; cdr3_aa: CASSPGTDTQYF
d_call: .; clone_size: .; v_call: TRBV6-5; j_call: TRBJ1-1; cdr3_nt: TGTGCCAGCAGGGACATTGGACAGAACACTGAAGCTTTCTTT; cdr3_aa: CASRDIGQNTEAFF